This T cell receptor (beta chain) was found in a study of T cell clusters in autoimmune cytopenias. The study, taken as a whole, reports: Primary autoimmune cytopenia patients seemingly lacked the physiological T cell clusters found in healthy donors.

Each sample's input was approximately 0.25 ug genomic DNA, about 38,000 genome equivalents. TRB was amplified by touch-down multiplex PCR, primer pools A and B combined. TCRdb reanalyzed the multiplex PCR reads, giving one entry per CDR3 protein sequence and no DNA. The specimen's table records approximately 8,000 distinct CDR3 sequences. A word on this clonotype: The antigen is undetermined.

This TCR was recovered from a human donor with an autoimmune cytopenia or autoimmune hepatitis (not recorded which). Specimen: peripheral blood.

CDR3 sequence: CASSPTVGQGMAGANVLTF. J is TRBJ2-6 and V is TRBV5-1; TCRdb's assignment of TRBD1 cannot be checked, as there is no DNA. This CDR3 has 19 residues. Germline CDR1 and CDR2: SGHRS and YFSETQ.